The rows below give T cell receptor beta chains drawn from one sample of a study of blood T cell repertoires in COVID-19. Some clones are missing from TCRdb's copy, which holds only in-frame ones; the method was immunoSEQ multiplex PCR. This repertoire shows about 400,000 clones, around 87% found once; its top ten account for about 3%. Sequenced input: peripheral blood. These receptors all stem from a human donor in a cohort sampled during active COVID-19. The conserved cysteine and the conserved F or W are not part of the CDR3 here. Clone size is given for some rows only: seen once, a few or many times, or a class if the clone is expanded.

TRBV9,once,TRBJ2-5,ASSVFPPPTSGFRKTQY
TRBV6-1,-,TRBJ2-7,ASSEWTSGSYEQY
TRBV10-2,-,TRBJ2-1,ASSEPGLAFYNEQF
TRBV5-1,-,TRBJ2-2,ASSLGTGDTGELF
TRBV7-7,-,TRBJ2-3,ASSPGAVGIQRTQY
TRBV12-2,-,TRBJ2-7,ASRSSGVLAPLAYEQY
TRBV11-2,-,TRBJ2-3,ASSPDYTDTQY
TRBV19,-,TRBJ2-1,ASSIQGYEQF
TRBV6-5,-,TRBJ2-1,ASSLQGLNEQF
TRBV11-2,-,TRBJ1-6,ASSLDRRGSPLH
TRBV3-1/TRBV3-2,-,TRBJ2-2,ASSQEIRTSGNTGELF
TRBV6-5,-,TRBJ2-3,ASRPRYSSDTQY
TRBV7-2,-,TRBJ1-1,ASSTSGTGNTEAF
TRBV2,-,TRBJ2-5,ASSSTSGTMGVETQY
TRBV19,once,TRBJ1-5,ASSLAGSNQPQH
TRBV7-9,-,TRBJ2-1,ASSPRNNEQF
TRBV19,-,TRBJ2-1,ASSIDRDRGNEQF
TRBV6-2/TRBV6-3,-,TRBJ1-1,ASSYLDRVIKNTEAF
TRBV28,-,TRBJ1-5,ASRPTTDRGQPQH
TRBV27,-,TRBJ1-6,ASSTENRPYNSPLH
TRBV30,-,TRBJ2-1,AWSPRLEEERF
TRBV30,-,TRBJ2-3,ALGPAHTQY